These T cell receptor beta chains were read from a single sample in a study of blood T cell repertoires in COVID-19. Only in-frame clones appear in the TCRdb table, and some are missing; sequencing was by immunoSEQ multiplex PCR. The data show roughly 290,000 clones, almost 90% seen once. The sample comprised PBMCs or T cells enriched from blood (not recorded which). Every receptor here comes from a woman aged 18-29 years with acute COVID-19. Each CDR3 is given with its conserved first and last residue. The order of the fields is CDR3 protein, D gene, V gene, J gene, clone size. D genes are given only for firm matches. The listing skips clone size in some rows; elsewhere it reads once, few, many or a size class.

CSTGGGTGELFF	TRBD1	TRBV29-1	TRBJ2-2	-
CASTGNDYGYTF	-	TRBV12-3/TRBV12-4	TRBJ1-2	-
CASSYNPDSKETQYF	-	TRBV6-5	TRBJ2-5	-
CASSLGGQLNTEAFF	-	TRBV11-3	TRBJ1-1	-
CASSLGLAGGEDTQYF	TRBD2	TRBV5-1	TRBJ2-3	-
CASSPDRAAGNQPQHF	TRBD1	TRBV18	TRBJ1-5	-
CASSRGEGRRTQYF	-	TRBV7-8	TRBJ2-5	-
CASSPGLLNTEAFF	-	TRBV5-6	TRBJ1-1	-
CASSLVQEYGYTF	-	TRBV7-2	TRBJ1-2	-
CATRGGNSYEQYF	TRBD2	TRBV15	TRBJ2-7	-
CASSLGGLNTEAFF	-	TRBV11-2	TRBJ1-1	-
CASSTRQGSNYGYTF	TRBD1	TRBV19	TRBJ1-2	-
CASASGTYYEQYF	TRBD2	TRBV27	TRBJ2-7	once
CASSPYPGSLNTEAFF	-	TRBV7-2	TRBJ1-1	-
CASSLLPQAGGWPGELFF	TRBD2	TRBV7-2	TRBJ2-2	-
CASSFGAGGASGELFF	TRBD1	TRBV28	TRBJ2-2	-
CASSVAPESTEAFF	-	TRBV9	TRBJ1-1	once
CASSWQDNEQFF	-	TRBV28	TRBJ2-1	-
CASSPFARDDEKLFF	-	TRBV5-6	TRBJ1-4	-
CASSLWSSGANVLTF	-	TRBV5-1	TRBJ2-6	-
CASSHQDRGNSPLHF	TRBD1	TRBV14	TRBJ1-6	-
CASSRYTGELFF	-	TRBV11-3	TRBJ2-2	few
CASSAVKGAGKLKDTQYF	-	TRBV7-9	TRBJ2-3	-
CASSLAGQVEEKLFF	TRBD1	TRBV5-5	TRBJ1-4	-
CASSQEGGTDRAALYAYNEQFF	TRBD1	TRBV3-1/TRBV3-2	TRBJ2-1	-
CASSLSGKGYEQYF	TRBD2	TRBV18	TRBJ2-7	-
CASSSSLGIGQETQYF	-	TRBV7-9	TRBJ2-5	-
CASSLNRGGEQYF	-	TRBV11-3	TRBJ2-7	-
CASSPGTGQETQYF	TRBD1	TRBV9	TRBJ2-5	-
CASTGRDSYTF	-	TRBV6-5	TRBJ1-2	-
CARSQSGGGAGPSRTQYF	TRBD2	TRBV23-1	TRBJ2-5	-
CASSPFTGAAGNTIYF	TRBD1	TRBV18	TRBJ1-3	-
CASSLALGPRNTEAFF	-	TRBV28	TRBJ1-1	-
CASSWANEQFF	-	TRBV12-3/TRBV12-4	TRBJ2-1	-
CASRSYSGRKNEQFF	TRBD2	TRBV28	TRBJ2-1	-
CASSVAAGGGYEQYF	TRBD2	TRBV9	TRBJ2-7	-
CASSYSGSGNEQFF	-	TRBV6-2/TRBV6-3	TRBJ2-1	-
CASGLLAGGPDTQYF	TRBD2	TRBV2	TRBJ2-3	-
CASSQGQGGTYEQYF	TRBD1	TRBV3-1/TRBV3-2	TRBJ2-7	-
CASSFDRSWGFYNEKLFF	-	TRBV28	TRBJ1-4	once
CASSQGAGGSYNEQFF	TRBD2	TRBV4-3	TRBJ2-1	-
CASVGTSGSYEQFF	TRBD2	TRBV2	TRBJ2-1	-
CASSLGLGGPTEAFF	-	TRBV5-1	TRBJ1-1	-
CASTTGFHGYTF	TRBD1	TRBV6-5	TRBJ1-2	few
CASSIPTGPGTDTQYF	TRBD1	TRBV19	TRBJ2-3	-
CASSFSYRGTGSNYGYTF	TRBD1	TRBV11-2	TRBJ1-2	-
CASSPGQGRSGSGNTIYF	TRBD1	TRBV19	TRBJ1-3	-
CASSLYSNNQPQHF	-	TRBV7-2	TRBJ1-5	-
CASSPRGYNEQFF	-	TRBV3-1/TRBV3-2	TRBJ2-1	-
CASSRTGTAGNTIYF	TRBD1	TRBV28	TRBJ1-3	once
CASSGTVNEKLFF	TRBD1	TRBV15	TRBJ1-4	-
CASSNQWTSTGEQFF	-	TRBV6-5	TRBJ2-1	-
CASSFDPGKEAFF	-	TRBV12-3/TRBV12-4	TRBJ1-1	-
CASAMTGGGEKLFF	TRBD1	TRBV28	TRBJ1-4	-
CASSQSGQAPQHF	-	TRBV4-1	TRBJ1-5	-
CASSLGKLAWDEQFF	TRBD2	TRBV11-3	TRBJ2-1	-
CASSLQDYEQYF	-	TRBV11-2	TRBJ2-7	once
CASKQTGGDGYTF	TRBD1	TRBV27	TRBJ1-2	few
CASSQEFGTSGYNEQFF	TRBD2	TRBV14	TRBJ2-1	once
CASSGTRASGFQETQYF	TRBD2	TRBV6-1	TRBJ2-5	-